The clone carrying this T cell receptor beta chain was recorded many times. The antigen is unknown. Primed by a sample-barcoded 5' primer and a J-beta primer mix, a second PCR proceeded for about 6 to 12 cycles. Each cDNA was tagged by a template-switch adaptor containing 12 random nucleotides. Any given sample supplied a minimum of 3 million CDR3-containing paired-end reads. From the 5' RACE reads, TCRdb called clonotypes with MiXCR, one entry per CDR3 protein. Of roughly 680,000 distinct CDR3 sequences listed, roughly 21% are singletons. This sample is part of a study of blood T cells in healthy people across ages. The study, taken as a whole, reports: The fall in TCR beta diversity per million T cells was roughly linear with age.

The receptor's source is a man between 65 and 85 years old in good health. Sequenced sample: blood.

The CDR3 protein is CASSEAGTGLGNTIYF. The CDR3 coding sequence is TGTGCCAGCAGTGAAGCCGGGACAGGGCTCGGAAACACCATATATTTT. V gene TRBV2 combines with J gene TRBJ1-3, with 9 nucleotides matching TRBD1. With V trimmed by 0 bases and J by 4 bases, 4 bases remained unmatched. The CDR3 consists of 16 residues. Germline V gene lookup returns CDR1 SNHLY and CDR2 FYNNEI.